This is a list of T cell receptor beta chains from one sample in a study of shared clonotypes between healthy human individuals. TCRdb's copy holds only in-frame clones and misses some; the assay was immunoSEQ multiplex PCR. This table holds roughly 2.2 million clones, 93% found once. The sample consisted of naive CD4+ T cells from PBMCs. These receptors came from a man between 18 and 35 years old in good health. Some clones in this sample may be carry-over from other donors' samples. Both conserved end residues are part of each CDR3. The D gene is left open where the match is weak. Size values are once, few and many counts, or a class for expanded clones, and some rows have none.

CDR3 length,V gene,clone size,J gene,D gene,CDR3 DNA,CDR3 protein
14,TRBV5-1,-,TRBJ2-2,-,TGCGCCAGCAGCGCCGGGACGGCTACCGGGGAGCTGTTTTTT,CASSAGTATGELFF
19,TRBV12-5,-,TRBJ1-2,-,TGTGCTAGTGGTTTGACTGGCCGGACCAGGGAGGAGTACGGCTATGGCTACACCTTC,CASGLTGRTREEYGYGYTF
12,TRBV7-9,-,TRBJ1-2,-,TGTGCCAGCAGCCGCCTTGGACGGCAACTCACCTTC,CASSRLGRQLTF
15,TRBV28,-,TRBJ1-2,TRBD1,TGTGCCAGCAGTGCCTGGACAGGGGATTACGGGGGCTACACCTTC,CASSAWTGDYGGYTF
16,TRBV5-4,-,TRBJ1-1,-,TGTGCCAGCAGCTTGGGGGGAGCTATCTCGGCGACTGAAGCTTTCTTT,CASSLGGAISATEAFF
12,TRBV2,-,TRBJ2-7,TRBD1,TGTGCCAGCAGGACAGGGATCTACGAGCAGTACTTC,CASRTGIYEQYF
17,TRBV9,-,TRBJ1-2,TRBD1,TGTGCCAGCAGCGTAGGGGACAGGGGGATTAAGGACTATGGCTACACCTTC,CASSVGDRGIKDYGYTF
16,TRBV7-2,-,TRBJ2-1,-,TGTGCCAGCAGCTTAAGGTCTAACAGGAGGTACAATGAGCAGTTCTTC,CASSLRSNRRYNEQFF
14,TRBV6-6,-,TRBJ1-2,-,TGTGCCAGCAGTTACTCGAAGGGGGACTATGGCTACACCTTC,CASSYSKGDYGYTF
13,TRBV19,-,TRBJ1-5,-,TGTGCCAGTAGTATGGTACTGAATCAGCCCCAGCATTTT,CASSMVLNQPQHF
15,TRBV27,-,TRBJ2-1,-,TGTGCCAGCAGTTTAGGGGTGCCCTCCTACAATGAGCAGTTCTTC,CASSLGVPSYNEQFF
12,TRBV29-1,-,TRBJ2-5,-,TGCAGCGTTGGGTGGAGCCAAGAGACCCAGTACTTC,CSVGWSQETQYF
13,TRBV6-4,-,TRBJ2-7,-,TGTGCCAGCCTCCTAGCGTGCCCCTACGAGCAGTACTTC,CASLLACPYEQYF
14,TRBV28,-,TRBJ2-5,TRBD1,TGTGCCAGCAGCCCGACAGGGGGAGAAGAGACCCAGTACTTC,CASSPTGGEETQYF
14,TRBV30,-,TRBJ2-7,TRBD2,TGTGCCTGGGCTGCCGGGACTAGATCCTACGAGCAGTACTTC,CAWAAGTRSYEQYF
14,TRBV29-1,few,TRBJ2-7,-,TGCAGCGTTGAAGGGGGGGTCTTGGATGGCGAGCAGTACTTC,CSVEGGVLDGEQYF
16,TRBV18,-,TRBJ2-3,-,TGTGCCAGTTCACGGGAGATCGGAACTAGCACAGATACGCAGTATTTT,CASSREIGTSTDTQYF
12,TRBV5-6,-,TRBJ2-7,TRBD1,TGTGCCAGCAGCCATAATAGGGGGCAGCAGTACTTC,CASSHNRGQQYF
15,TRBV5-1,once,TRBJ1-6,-,TGCGCCAGCAGCTTGGGACCGAATATGGATTCACCCCTCCACTTT,CASSLGPNMDSPLHF
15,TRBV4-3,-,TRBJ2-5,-,TGCGCCAGCAGCCAAGGAATCGTGTACCAAGAGACCCAGTACTTC,CASSQGIVYQETQYF
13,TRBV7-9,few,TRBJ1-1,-,TGTGCCAGCAGCTTAGGAGACATCTCTGAAGCTTTCTTT,CASSLGDISEAFF
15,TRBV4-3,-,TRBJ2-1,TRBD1,TGCGCCAGCAGCGACGGACAGGGTAGGGGTGGCGAGCAGTTCTTC,CASSDGQGRGGEQFF
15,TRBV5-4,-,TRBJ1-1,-,TGTGCCAGCAGCACCGGCGGGATCATGAACACTGAAGCTTTCTTT,CASSTGGIMNTEAFF
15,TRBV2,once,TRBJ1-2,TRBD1,TGTGCCAGCAGTGACCAGAGACAGGGAAAGGTGGGCTACACCTTC,CASSDQRQGKVGYTF
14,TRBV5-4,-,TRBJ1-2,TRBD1,TGTGCCAGCAGTCCAATCGACAGGGAGAATGGCTACACCTTC,CASSPIDRENGYTF
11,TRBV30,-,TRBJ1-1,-,TGTGCCTGGAGTGTCCAGGGACGAGCTTTCTTT,CAWSVQGRAFF
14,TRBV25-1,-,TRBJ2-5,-,TGTGCCAGCAGTAATTCTAGAGAGCAAGAGACCCAGTACTTC,CASSNSREQETQYF
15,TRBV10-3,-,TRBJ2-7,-,TGTGCCATCAGTTCCGGGACTCCCAGCTCCTACGAGCAGTACTTC,CAISSGTPSSYEQYF
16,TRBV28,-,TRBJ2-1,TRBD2,TGTGCCAGCAGTTTAATAGCGGGAGGGCCAGTCAATGAGCAGTTCTTC,CASSLIAGGPVNEQFF
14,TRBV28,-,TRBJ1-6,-,TGTGCCAGCAGTTTAGGGGGGTTTACTTCACCCCTCCACTTT,CASSLGGFTSPLHF
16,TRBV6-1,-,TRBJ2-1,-,TGTGCCAGCAGTGAAGTGGCAGCCCCCTCCTACAATGAGCAGTTCTTC,CASSEVAAPSYNEQFF
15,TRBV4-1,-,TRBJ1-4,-,TGCGCCAGCAGCCAGTCCGGGACATGGGGAGAAAAACTGTTTTTT,CASSQSGTWGEKLFF
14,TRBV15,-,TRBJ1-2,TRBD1,TGTGCCACCAGCATTGACCAGGGGGATCGTGGCTACACCTTC,CATSIDQGDRGYTF
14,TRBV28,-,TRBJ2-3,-,TGTGCCAGCAATACTTGGTTGGGGGGAGATACGCAGTATTTT,CASNTWLGGDTQYF
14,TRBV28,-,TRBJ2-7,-,TGTGCCAGCAGTTCGCAGGGGATTCCCTACGAGCAGTACTTC,CASSSQGIPYEQYF
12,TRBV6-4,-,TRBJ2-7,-,TGTGCCAGCAGTGAGAGGGGGAGCGAGCAGTACTTC,CASSERGSEQYF
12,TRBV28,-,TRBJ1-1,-,TGTGCCAGCAGTTTGTGGCAGACTGAAGCTTTCTTT,CASSLWQTEAFF
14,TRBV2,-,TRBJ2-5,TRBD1,TGTGCCAGCAGTAAGGACAGGGGGAGGGAGACCCAGTACTTC,CASSKDRGRETQYF
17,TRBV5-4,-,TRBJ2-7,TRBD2,TGTGCCAGCAGCTTGGCCGGGCCTAGCGGGAGTACAGACGAGCAGTACTTC,CASSLAGPSGSTDEQYF
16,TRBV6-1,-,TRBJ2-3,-,TGTGCCAGCAGTGAAGCGACCAGCGCCAGCACAGATACGCAGTATTTT,CASSEATSASTDTQYF
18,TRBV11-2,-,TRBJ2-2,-,TGTGCCAGCAGCCTTCGGGGAGGCACCCAGGACGGCACCGGGGAGCTGTTTTTT,CASSLRGGTQDGTGELFF
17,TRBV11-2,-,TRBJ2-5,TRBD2,TGTGCCAGCAGCTTGAATTGGGAGGGACGGACCCAAGAGACCCAGTACTTC,CASSLNWEGRTQETQYF
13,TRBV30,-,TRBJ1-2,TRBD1,TGTGCCTGGACCCGGGACAGGGGGTATGGCTACACCTTC,CAWTRDRGYGYTF